This T cell receptor (beta chain) was retrieved from a study of T cell changes during pregnancy in multiple sclerosis. Sequencing used immunoSEQ multiplex PCR; TCRdb keeps in-frame clones, though not all of them. The profile shows approximately 100,000 clones, roughly 92% of them singletons. The CDR3 has 15 residues. Trimming took 5 bases from V and 5 from J; bases not matched to a gene: 6. Germline lookup yields CDR1 MNHNS and CDR2 SASEGT. The chain employs TRBV6-1 and TRBJ2-1, with 10 bases lining up with TRBD2. The sequencing here drew on peripheral blood, taken after pregnancy. The receptor comes from a female donor with multiple sclerosis, enrolled in a pregnancy study. In DNA, the CDR3 is TGTGCCAGCAGTCTTCTAGCGGGAGTACACAATGAGCAGTTCTTC. Its translation is CASSLLAGVHNEQFF.